What follows are 25 T cell receptor beta chains derived from one specimen sequenced in a study of blood T cell repertoires in COVID-19. Clones were read by immunoSEQ multiplex PCR, and TCRdb kept only the in-frame ones, dropping some. This sample has under 300,000 clones; about 87% occur once, and the top ten carry around 2.9%. Input material: PBMCs or T cells enriched from blood (not recorded which). The source of these receptors is a woman aged 45 to 65 who had recovered from COVID-19.

J is TRBJ2-1 and V is TRBV12-3 or TRBV12-4, with D hard to call. The CDR3 totals 13 residues. V shed 1 base and J shed 8 bases, with 9 bases lying between them. The CDR3 is CASSLGPTYEQFF. DNA of the CDR3: TGTGCCAGCAGTTTAGGCCCTACCTATGAGCAGTTCTTC.

The V call is TRBV18, the J call TRBJ2-1; a weak D match, TRBD1 (6 bases). Trimming pared 2 bases from V and 2 bases from J, leaving 13 bases between. CDR1 and CDR2 from the germline V gene are KGHSH and LQKENI. The CDR3 loop spans 16 amino acids. The CDR3 is CASSPISQGTYNEQFF. The CDR3 bases are TGTGCCAGCTCACCAATTTCGCAGGGGACCTACAATGAGCAGTTCTTC.

The chain links TRBV7-9 to TRBJ2-1; TRBD2 matches at 11 bases. There are 17 residues in the CDR3. Germline V gene lookup returns CDR1 SEHNR and CDR2 FQNEAQ (reference sequence). V dropped 6 bases and J dropped 4; count of bases not matched to a gene: 11. This CDR3 reads CASRPDMGLAAYNEQFF. The CDR3 nucleotides are TGTGCCAGCAGGCCCGACATGGGACTAGCGGCTTACAATGAGCAGTTCTTC.

This chain connects TRBV27 to TRBJ1-4; no reliable D call. This CDR3 has 13 amino acids. The germline V gene encodes CDR1 MNHEY and CDR2 SMNVEV (reference sequence). The germline V and J ends were trimmed by 8 bases and 8 bases, with 15 bases remaining between them. The CDR3 region has the DNA TGTGCCAGCCGAGGGTCGTTGGGGGAAAAACTGTTTTTT. Amino acids: CASRGSLGEKLFF.

CDR3 DNA sequence: TGCGCCAGCAGCCCGCCTAGCGGGGGGGGCCTGGAGCAGTTCTTC. Protein product: CASSPPSGGGLEQFF. The V and J genes are TRBV4-1 and TRBJ2-1; 12 nucleotides line up with TRBD2. The CDR3 runs 15 residues. V was pared by 4 bases and J by 10 bases, with 8 bases of the junction left unmatched. Germline CDR1 and CDR2: MGHRA and YSYEKL.

V and J are TRBV28 and TRBJ1-4; 7 bases line up with TRBD1. The CDR3 is 14 residues long. From germline, CDR1 is MDHEN and CDR2 SYDVKM. The junction had 3 bases not matched to a gene; V was cut back by 3 bases and J by 5 bases. The CDR3, as DNA: TGTGCCAGCAGTTTGGCACAGGGGAATGAAAAACTGTTTTTT. This codes for CASSLAQGNEKLFF.

The CDR3 loop reads CASSFWDTYNSPLHF. For the CDR3, the DNA is TGTGCCAGCAGCTTTTGGGACACCTATAATTCACCCCTCCACTTT. The V and J genes are TRBV7-2 and TRBJ1-6; weak D call: TRBD1 (6 bases). The CDR3 runs to 15 residues. Per germline, CDR1 SGHTA and CDR2 FQGNSA. Deletions cut 3 bases from V and 2 bases from J, with 8 bases between.

The V and J genes are TRBV18 and TRBJ2-5, with D unclear. The CDR3 consists of 14 residues. Per germline, CDR1 KGHSH and CDR2 LQKENI. Trimming pared 3 bases from V and 2 bases from J, leaving 10 bases between. The CDR3 DNA sequence: TGTGCCAGCTCACCCTTGGCACAACAAGAGACCCAGTACTTC. It translates to CASSPLAQQETQYF.

The chain employs TRBV6-7 and TRBJ1-5; unclear D gene. TRBV6-7 belongs to the ORF category, with a function that is uncertain. There are 17 residues in the CDR3. Trimming stripped 6 bases from V and 2 bases from J, with 20 bases between. Written as DNA, the CDR3 is TGTGCCAGCAGACCCACCACGTTATATGACTGCAATCAGCCCCAGCATTTT. This gives the protein CASRPTTLYDCNQPQHF.

The J gene is TRBJ1-1, the V gene TRBV6-2 or TRBV6-3, with 10 bases lining up with TRBD1. Germline-derived CDR1 and CDR2 are MNHEY and SVGEGT. The CDR3 has 19 amino acids. J lost 7 bases, V lost 0 bases, and 17 bases had no gene match. CDR3 bases: TGTGCCAGCAGTTACTCGAAGGGACAGGGGAATCAATTCTCTAATGAAGCTTTCTTT. Protein sequence: CASSYSKGQGNQFSNEAFF.

This clone has a single count. The chain is built from TRBV7-2 and TRBJ2-5; tentatively, D is TRBD1 (5 bases). The length of the CDR3 is 14 residues. The germline CDR1 and CDR2 sequences are SGHTA and FQGNSA. Trimming took off 2 bases at V and 4 bases at J, with 11 bases between the two ends. The CDR3 reads CASSLTRVTETQYF. The CDR3 DNA reads as TGTGCCAGCAGCTTAACCAGGGTTACAGAGACCCAGTACTTC.

The chain recombines TRBV29-1 with TRBJ2-7; no firm D call. Per the germline V gene, CDR1 is SQVTM and CDR2 is ANQGSEA. Trimming took off 2 bases at V and 0 bases at J, with 11 bases between the two ends. The CDR3 consists of 14 residues. CDR3 residues: CSVEIGWSSYEQYF. The CDR3 DNA is TGCAGCGTTGAAATCGGGTGGAGCTCCTACGAGCAGTACTTC.

The chain's CDR3 is CSASKPGGQPQHF. In DNA form, the CDR3 reads TGCAGTGCTAGTAAACCCGGGGGTCAGCCCCAGCATTTT. This chain connects TRBV20-1 to TRBJ1-5; D possibly corresponds to TRBD1 (5 bases). Germline CDR1 and CDR2: DFQATT and SNEGSKA (reference sequence). The V and J ends lost 3 bases and 6 bases respectively, with 12 bases between them. The CDR3 runs 13 residues.

V is TRBV28 and J is TRBJ2-1; no definite D call. The CDR3 is made up of 16 amino acids. V gave up 6 bases and J gave up 0 bases, with 15 bases separating them. In germline, CDR1 is MDHEN, CDR2 SYDVKM. CDR3 region: CASSLVPSSSYNEQFF. DNA of the CDR3: TGTGCCAGCAGCCTCGTTCCGTCTAGCTCCTACAATGAGCAGTTCTTC.

This chain connects TRBV3-1 (or the pseudogene TRBV3-2) to TRBJ2-1, with D perhaps TRBD2 (5 bases). This CDR3 comprises 13 residues. In germline, CDR1 is LGHDT, CDR2 YNNKEL (reference sequence). V was pared by 5 bases and J by 9 bases, with 14 bases between. CDR3 residues: CASSVTRAGEQFF. CDR3 bases: TGTGCCAGCAGCGTTACTAGAGCAGGTGAGCAGTTCTTC.

As concerns this clone: At one boundary the junction diverges from the germline segment, which might be a read error. This sequence joins TRBV7-7 and TRBJ2-5; TRBD1 is a possible D gene (5 bases). The CDR3 covers 15 residues. CDR1 and CDR2 (germline): SSHAT, FNYEAQ (reference sequence). CDR3 DNA sequence: TGTGCTAGCAGCTTAGTATACCAGGGCCGGGAGACCCAGTACTTC. Protein: CASSLVYQGRETQYF.

The chain uses TRBV25-1 and TRBJ2-5, with D perhaps matching TRBD1 (6 bases). The CDR3 totals 14 residues. Trimming shortened V by 4 bases and J by 2 bases, and 11 bases separated the two germline ends. The germline V gene encodes CDR1 MGHDK and CDR2 SYGVNS. The CDR3 DNA sequence: TGTGCCAGCAGTGGCACACAGGGACAAGAGACCCAGTACTTC. Amino acids: CASSGTQGQETQYF.

The rearrangement links TRBV20-1 to TRBJ1-5; a possible D gene is TRBD1 (5 bases). This CDR3 is 11 amino acids long. The V gene's germline CDR1 is DFQATT and CDR2 SNEGSKA (reference sequence). V lost 0 bases, J lost 11 bases, and 8 bases lay in between. The CDR3 reads CSAREAGSQHF. Written as DNA, the CDR3 is TGCAGTGCTAGAGAGGCAGGGTCCCAGCATTTT.

Only a few counts were recorded for this clone. The chain has TRBV11-2 and TRBJ2-7, with TRBD2 matching 13 bases. CDR1 is SGHAT and CDR2 is FQNNGV in the germline V gene. This CDR3 has 16 amino acids. V gave up 4 bases and J gave up 7 bases; unmatched junction bases: 10. CDR3 in amino acids: CASSSSRLAGGQEQYF. CDR3 bases: TGTGCCAGCAGCTCCTCTAGACTAGCGGGAGGCCAAGAGCAGTACTTC.

For the CDR3, the DNA is TGCGCCAGCAGCTTGTCTCCGGGATCTTCCTATGGCTACACCTTC. It specifies CASSLSPGSSYGYTF. The chain joins TRBV5-1 to TRBJ1-2; D unclear. The germline V gene has CDR1 SGHRS and CDR2 YFSETQ. There are 15 residues in the CDR3. The V end was cut by 1 base, the J end by 4 bases, with 14 bases between.

The V call is TRBV19, the J call TRBJ2-7; D possibly corresponds to TRBD1 (5 bases). Germline V gene sequence: CDR1 LNHDA, CDR2 SQIVND (reference sequence). Trimming removed 1 base from V and 2 bases from J, with 15 bases in between. The CDR3 is 16 residues long. The DNA of the CDR3 is TGTGCCAGTAGTATAGGGTCGGACATATATACCTACGAGCAGTACTTC. It codes for CASSIGSDIYTYEQYF.

V gene TRBV27 combines with J gene TRBJ1-1; tentative D call: TRBD1 (5 bases). Trimming took off 3 bases at V and 4 bases at J, with 9 bases between the two ends. The CDR3 has 13 amino acids. Germline CDR1 and CDR2: MNHEY and SMNVEV (reference sequence). The CDR3 is CASSFIRGTEAFF. CDR3 nucleotide sequence: TGTGCCAGCAGTTTCATAAGGGGCACTGAAGCTTTCTTT.

To note about this clone: Other DNA sequences within the sample encode an identical CDR3. This chain's CDR3 is CASSRGQLNEKLFF. The DNA of the CDR3 is TGTGCCAGCAGCCGGGGACAGTTGAATGAAAAACTGTTTTTT. This chain uses TRBV3-1 (or the pseudogene TRBV3-2) with TRBJ1-4, with TRBD1 identical over 7 bases. Trimming took 4 bases from V and 5 from J; bases not matched to a gene: 4. Per the germline V gene, CDR1 is LGHDT and CDR2 is YNNKEL (reference sequence). There are 14 residues in the CDR3.

This clone came up a few times. The J gene is TRBJ1-6, the V gene TRBV3-1 (or the pseudogene TRBV3-2), with TRBD1 identical over 8 bases. Unmatched junction bases numbered 7, after V lost 11 bases and J lost 4 bases. CDR1 and CDR2 (germline): LGHDT, YNNKEL (reference sequence). The CDR3 consists of 14 residues. CDR3 nucleotides: TGTGCCGGGTGGGACAGGCTTTATAATTCACCCCTCCACTTT. This encodes CAGWDRLYNSPLHF.

The chain uses TRBV28 and TRBJ1-5, with TRBD1 matching 7 bases. The CDR3 loop spans 13 amino acids. Germline V CDR1 and CDR2: MDHEN, SYDVKM. V gave up 8 bases and J gave up 5 bases; unmatched junction bases: 6. The CDR3 here is CASFGDSYQPQHF. The CDR3 nucleotides read TGTGCCAGCTTCGGGGACAGCTATCAGCCCCAGCATTTT.